This is a list of T cell receptor beta chains from one sample in a study of immune evolution from preneoplasia to lung adenocarcinoma. Produced via immunoSEQ multiplex PCR; TCRdb's table is partial and in-frame only. Among 9,500 to 10,000 clones, approximately 90% were seen once, and the ten largest hold 2.5% to 3.5%. Specimen: FFPE invasive lung adenocarcinoma tissue. The receptor set was obtained from a person in their 70s with invasive lung adenocarcinoma. Some clones in this sample may be carry-over from other donors' samples. Both conserved end residues are part of each CDR3.

j_call | v_call | cdr3_aa
TRBJ1-1 | TRBV4-1 | CASSQGVDPEAFF
TRBJ2-1 | TRBV28 | CASLTEWGYNEQFF
TRBJ2-1 | TRBV20-1 | CSAISDVEQFF
TRBJ2-3 | TRBV15 | CATSGQGGFRTDTQYF
TRBJ1-2 | TRBV14 | CASSQAPGFAGGYTF
TRBJ1-5 | TRBV6-1 | CASSGGQGTGSNQPQHF
TRBJ1-5 | TRBV5-8 | CASSLEGGPNQPQHF
TRBJ2-7 | TRBV30 | CAWTSGGYEQYF
TRBJ1-4 | TRBV27 | CASSVGRDMAPNEKLFF
TRBJ1-5 | TRBV5-6 | CASSVGLSPQHF
TRBJ2-5 | TRBV18 | CASSPRESETQYF
TRBJ1-1 | TRBV29-1 | CSVASGLPEAFF
TRBJ2-2 | TRBV28 | CASHPAAGELFF
TRBJ2-3 | TRBV28 | CASSLQGSTDTQYF
TRBJ1-2 | TRBV28 | CASSLGGYGYTF
TRBJ2-3 | TRBV5-4 | CASSPGGSGSADTQYF